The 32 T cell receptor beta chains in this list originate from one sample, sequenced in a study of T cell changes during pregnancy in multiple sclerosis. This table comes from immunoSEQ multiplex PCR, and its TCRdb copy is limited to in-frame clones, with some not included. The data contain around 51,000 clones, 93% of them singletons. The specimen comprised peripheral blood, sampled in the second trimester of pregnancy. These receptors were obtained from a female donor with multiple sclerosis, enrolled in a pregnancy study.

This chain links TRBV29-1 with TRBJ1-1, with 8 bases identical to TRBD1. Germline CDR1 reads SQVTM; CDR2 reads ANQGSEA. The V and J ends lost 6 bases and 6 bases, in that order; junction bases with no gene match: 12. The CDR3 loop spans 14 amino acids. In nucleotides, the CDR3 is TGCAGCGTCAAAAGGACAGGGATGGAAGCTGAAGCTTTCTTT. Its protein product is CSVKRTGMEAEAFF.

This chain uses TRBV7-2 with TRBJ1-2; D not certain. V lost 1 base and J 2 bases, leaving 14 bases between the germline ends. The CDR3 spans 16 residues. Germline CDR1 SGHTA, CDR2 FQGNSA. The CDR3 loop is CASSLGGGRANYGYTF. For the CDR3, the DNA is TGTGCCAGCAGCTTAGGGGGTGGGAGGGCCAACTATGGCTACACCTTC.

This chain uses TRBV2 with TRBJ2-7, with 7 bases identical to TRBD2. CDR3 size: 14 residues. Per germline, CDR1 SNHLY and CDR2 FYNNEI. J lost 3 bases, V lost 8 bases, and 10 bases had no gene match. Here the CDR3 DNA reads TGTGCCAGCCTCGGAAGCGGGACTGTCTACGAGCAGTACTTC. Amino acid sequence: CASLGSGTVYEQYF.

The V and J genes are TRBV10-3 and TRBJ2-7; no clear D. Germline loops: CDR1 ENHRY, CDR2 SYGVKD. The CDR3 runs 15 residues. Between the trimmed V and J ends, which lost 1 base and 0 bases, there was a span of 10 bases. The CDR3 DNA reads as TGTGCCATCAGTGAGTTCGACGGGTTCTCCTACGAGCAGTACTTC. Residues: CAISEFDGFSYEQYF.

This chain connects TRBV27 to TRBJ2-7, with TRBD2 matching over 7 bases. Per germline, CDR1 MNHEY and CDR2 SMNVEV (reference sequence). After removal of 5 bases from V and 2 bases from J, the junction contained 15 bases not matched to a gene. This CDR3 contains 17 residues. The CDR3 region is CASSPSSTGTTTYEQYF. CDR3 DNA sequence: TGTGCCAGCAGTCCCAGCTCAACCGGGACTACTACCTACGAGCAGTACTTC.

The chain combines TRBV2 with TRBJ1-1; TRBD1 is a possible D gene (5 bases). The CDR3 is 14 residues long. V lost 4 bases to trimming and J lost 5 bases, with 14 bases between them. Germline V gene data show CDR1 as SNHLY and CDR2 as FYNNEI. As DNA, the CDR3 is TGTGCCAGCAGTGGTCTCGGACATTCGACTGAAGCTTTCTTT. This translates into CASSGLGHSTEAFF.

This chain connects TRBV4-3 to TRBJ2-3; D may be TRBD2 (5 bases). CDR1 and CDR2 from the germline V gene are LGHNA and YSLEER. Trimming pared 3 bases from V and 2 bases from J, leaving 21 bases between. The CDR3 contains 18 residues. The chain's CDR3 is CASSHFFQADPFTDTQYF. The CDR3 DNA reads TGCGCCAGCAGCCACTTCTTCCAAGCGGACCCGTTCACAGATACGCAGTATTTT.

This CDR3 reads CASSPEQAGAQHF. Written as DNA, the CDR3 is TGTGCCAGCTCACCGGAACAGGCTGGAGCCCAGCATTTT. This chain links TRBV18 with TRBJ1-5; possibly TRBD1 for D (5 bases). From germline, CDR1 is KGHSH and CDR2 LQKENI. V gave up 3 bases and J gave up 11 bases, with 14 bases separating them. This CDR3 spans 13 amino acids. The entire variable domain, with the rest obtained from reference TRBV18 and TRBJ1-5, is as follows: NAGVMQNPRHLVRRRGQEARLRCSPMKGHSHVYWYRQLPEEGLKFMVYLQKENIIDESGMPKERFSAEFPKEGPSILRIQQVVRGDSAAYFCASSPEQAGAQHFGDGTRLSIL.

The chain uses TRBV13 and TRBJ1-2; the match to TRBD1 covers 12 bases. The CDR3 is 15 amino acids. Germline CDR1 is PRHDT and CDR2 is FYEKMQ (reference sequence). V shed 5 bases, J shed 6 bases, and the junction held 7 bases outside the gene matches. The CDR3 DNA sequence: TGTGCCAGCAGCAAGGGACAGGGGGCGATGGATGGCTACACCTTC. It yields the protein CASSKGQGAMDGYTF. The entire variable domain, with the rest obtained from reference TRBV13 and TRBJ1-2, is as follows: AAGVIQSPRHLIKEKRETATLKCYPIPRHDTVYWYQQGPGQDPQFLISFYEKMQSDKGSIPDRFSAQQFSDYHSELNMSSLELGDSALYFCASSKGQGAMDGYTFGSGTRLTVV.

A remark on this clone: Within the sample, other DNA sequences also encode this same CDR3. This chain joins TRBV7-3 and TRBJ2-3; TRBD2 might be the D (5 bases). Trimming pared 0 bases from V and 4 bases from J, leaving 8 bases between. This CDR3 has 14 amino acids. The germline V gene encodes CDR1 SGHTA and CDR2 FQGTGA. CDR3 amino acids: CASSLTGGPDTQYF. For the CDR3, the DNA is TGTGCCAGCAGCTTAACTGGAGGTCCAGATACGCAGTATTTT. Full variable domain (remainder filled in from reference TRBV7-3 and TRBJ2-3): GAGVSQTPSNKVTEKGKYVELRCDPISGHTALYWYRQSLGQGPEFLIYFQGTGAADDSGLPNDRFFAVRPEGSVSTLKIQRTERGDSAVYLCASSLTGGPDTQYFGPGTRLTVL.

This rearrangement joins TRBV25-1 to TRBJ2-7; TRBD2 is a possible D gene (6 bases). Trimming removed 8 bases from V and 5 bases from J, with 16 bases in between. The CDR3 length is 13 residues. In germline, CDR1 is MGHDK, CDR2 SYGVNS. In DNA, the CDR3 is TGTGCCAGCGGAGGGGAGAACTTGCACGAGCAGTACTTC. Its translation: CASGGENLHEQYF.

The CDR3 is CSVEEYRGTGELFF. CDR3 bases: TGCAGCGTTGAAGAGTACAGGGGTACCGGGGAGCTGTTTTTT. The rearrangement links TRBV29-1 to TRBJ2-2; 7 bases agree with TRBD1. After removal of 0 bases from V and 5 bases from J, the junction contained 3 bases not matched to a gene. The germline CDR1 and CDR2 sequences are SQVTM and ANQGSEA. This CDR3 has 14 amino acids.

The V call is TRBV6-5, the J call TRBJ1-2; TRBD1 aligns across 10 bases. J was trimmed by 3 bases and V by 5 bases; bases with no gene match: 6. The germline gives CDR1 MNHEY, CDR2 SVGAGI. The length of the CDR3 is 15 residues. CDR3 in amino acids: CASSPRGTGDYGYTF. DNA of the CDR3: TGTGCCAGCAGTCCCCGGGGGACAGGGGACTATGGCTACACCTTC.

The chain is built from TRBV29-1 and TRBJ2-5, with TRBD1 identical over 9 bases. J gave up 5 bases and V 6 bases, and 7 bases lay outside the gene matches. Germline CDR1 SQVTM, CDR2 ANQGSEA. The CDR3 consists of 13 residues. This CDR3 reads CSVPPTGGETQYF. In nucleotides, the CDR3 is TGCAGCGTACCCCCGACAGGGGGGGAGACCCAGTACTTC. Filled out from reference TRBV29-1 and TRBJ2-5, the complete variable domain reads SAVISQKPSRDICQRGTSLTIQCQVDSQVTMMFWYRQQPGQSLTLIATANQGSEATYESGFVIDKFPISRPNLTFSTLTVSNMSPEDSSIYLCSVPPTGGETQYFGPGTRLLVL.

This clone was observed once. The CDR3: CASSLARGQQNQPQHF. The DNA of the CDR3 is TGTGCCAGCAGCTTGGCCCGTGGACAGCAGAATCAGCCCCAGCATTTT. This chain links TRBV5-6 with TRBJ1-5; D is perhaps TRBD1 (6 bases). Germline CDR1 reads SGHDT; CDR2 reads YYEEEE. The CDR3 is 16 amino acids. Trimming cost V 0 bases and J 4 bases, with 14 bases left between them.

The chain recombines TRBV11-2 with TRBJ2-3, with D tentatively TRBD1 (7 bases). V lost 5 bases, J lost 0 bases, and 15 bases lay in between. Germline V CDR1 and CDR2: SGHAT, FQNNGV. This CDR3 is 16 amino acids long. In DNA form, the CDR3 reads TGTGCCAGCAGCCATAGGAGGGGACAGAGCACAGATACGCAGTATTTT. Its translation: CASSHRRGQSTDTQYF.

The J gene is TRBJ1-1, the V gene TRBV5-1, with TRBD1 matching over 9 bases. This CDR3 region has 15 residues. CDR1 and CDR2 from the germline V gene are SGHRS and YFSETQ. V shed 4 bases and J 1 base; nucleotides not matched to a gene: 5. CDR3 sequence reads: CASSPQQGANTEAFF. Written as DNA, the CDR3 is TGCGCCAGCAGCCCACAACAGGGGGCGAACACTGAAGCTTTCTTT.

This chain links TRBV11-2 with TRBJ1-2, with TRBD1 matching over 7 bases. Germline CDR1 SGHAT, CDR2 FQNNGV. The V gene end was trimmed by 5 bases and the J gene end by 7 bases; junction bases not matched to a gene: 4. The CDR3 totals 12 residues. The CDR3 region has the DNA TGTGCCAGCAGCATCGGGACAGCTGGCTACACCTTC. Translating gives CASSIGTAGYTF.

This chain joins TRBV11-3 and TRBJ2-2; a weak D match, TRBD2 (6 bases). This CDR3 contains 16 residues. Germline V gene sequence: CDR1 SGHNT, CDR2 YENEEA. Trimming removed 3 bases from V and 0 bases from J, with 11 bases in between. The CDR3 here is CASSFLGGANTGELFF. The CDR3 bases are TGTGCCAGCAGCTTCCTTGGCGGGGCGAACACCGGGGAGCTGTTTTTT. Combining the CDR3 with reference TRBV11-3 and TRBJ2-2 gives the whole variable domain EAGVVQSPRYKIIEKKQPVAFWCNPISGHNTLYWYLQNLGQGPELLIRYENEEAVDDSQLPKDRFSAERLKGVDSTLKIQPAELGDSAVYLCASSFLGGANTGELFFGEGSRLTVL.

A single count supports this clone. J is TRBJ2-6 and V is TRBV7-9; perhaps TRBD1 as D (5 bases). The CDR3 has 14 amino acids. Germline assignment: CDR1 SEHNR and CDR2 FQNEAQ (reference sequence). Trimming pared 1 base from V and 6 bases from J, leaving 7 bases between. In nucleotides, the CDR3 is TGTGCCAGCAGCTTAGTGGGGCAGGCCAACGTCCTGACTTTC. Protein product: CASSLVGQANVLTF.

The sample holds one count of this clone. The CDR3 reads CASSLARLAVPNSYNEQFF. Written as DNA, the CDR3 is TGTGCCAGCAGCTTAGCGAGACTAGCGGTACCGAATTCCTACAATGAGCAGTTCTTC. The chain joins TRBV7-9 to TRBJ2-1; 9 bases agree with TRBD2. With 0 bases clipped from V and 1 base from J, the junction kept 10 bases outside the gene matches. The CDR3 sequence is 19 residues long. Germline V CDR1 and CDR2: SEHNR, FQNEAQ (reference sequence).

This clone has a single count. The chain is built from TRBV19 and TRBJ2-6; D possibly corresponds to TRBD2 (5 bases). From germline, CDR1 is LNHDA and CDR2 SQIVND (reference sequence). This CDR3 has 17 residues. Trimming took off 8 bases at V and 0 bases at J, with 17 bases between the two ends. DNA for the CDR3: TGTGCCAGTGAAGAGGCGGGCCTTAGCTCTGGGGCCAACGTCCTGACTTTC. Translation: CASEEAGLSSGANVLTF.

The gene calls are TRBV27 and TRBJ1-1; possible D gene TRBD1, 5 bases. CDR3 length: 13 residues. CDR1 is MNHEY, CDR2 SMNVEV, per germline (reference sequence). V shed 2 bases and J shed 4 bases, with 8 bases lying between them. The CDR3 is CASSLGRVTEAFF. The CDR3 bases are TGTGCCAGCAGTTTAGGCAGGGTCACTGAAGCTTTCTTT.

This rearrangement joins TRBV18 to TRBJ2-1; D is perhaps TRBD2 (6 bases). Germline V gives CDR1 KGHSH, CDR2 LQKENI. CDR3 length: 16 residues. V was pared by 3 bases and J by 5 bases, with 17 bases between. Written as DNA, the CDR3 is TGTGCCAGCTCACCTCAGGAGGGTGGCGGCGACAATGAGCAGTTCTTC. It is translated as CASSPQEGGGDNEQFF. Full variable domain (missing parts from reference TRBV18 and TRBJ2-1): NAGVMQNPRHLVRRRGQEARLRCSPMKGHSHVYWYRQLPEEGLKFMVYLQKENIIDESGMPKERFSAEFPKEGPSILRIQQVVRGDSAAYFCASSPQEGGGDNEQFFGPGTRLTVL.

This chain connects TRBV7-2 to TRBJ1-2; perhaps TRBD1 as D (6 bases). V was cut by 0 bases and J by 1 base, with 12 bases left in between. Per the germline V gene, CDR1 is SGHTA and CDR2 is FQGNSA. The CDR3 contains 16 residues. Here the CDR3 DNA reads TGTGCCAGCAGCTTAGCCCGAGGCAGGGGTAACTATGGCTACACCTTC. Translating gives CASSLARGRGNYGYTF.

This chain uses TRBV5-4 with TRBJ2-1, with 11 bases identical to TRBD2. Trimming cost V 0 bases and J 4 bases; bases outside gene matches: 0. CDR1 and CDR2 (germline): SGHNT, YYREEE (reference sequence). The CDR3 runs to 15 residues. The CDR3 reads CASSLGLAGYNEQFF. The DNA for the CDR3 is TGTGCCAGCAGCTTGGGACTAGCGGGGTACAATGAGCAGTTCTTC.

The CDR3 bases are TGTGCCAGCAGGAGAGGTACTAGCGGGAGGGCCCAGGCTTACAATGAGCAGTTCTTC. Its protein product is CASRRGTSGRAQAYNEQFF. The chain combines TRBV11-2 with TRBJ2-1, with 13 bases fitting TRBD2. This CDR3 has 19 amino acids. The V and J ends lost 6 bases and 4 bases, in that order; junction bases with no gene match: 15. Germline CDR1 and CDR2: SGHAT and FQNNGV.

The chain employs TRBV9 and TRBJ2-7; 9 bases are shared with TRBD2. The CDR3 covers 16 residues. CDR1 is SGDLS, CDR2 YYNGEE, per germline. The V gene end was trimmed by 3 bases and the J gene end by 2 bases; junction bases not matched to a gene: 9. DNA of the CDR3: TGTGCCAGCAGCGCCTTAGCGGGAGAGCCAACCTACGAGCAGTACTTC. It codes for CASSALAGEPTYEQYF.

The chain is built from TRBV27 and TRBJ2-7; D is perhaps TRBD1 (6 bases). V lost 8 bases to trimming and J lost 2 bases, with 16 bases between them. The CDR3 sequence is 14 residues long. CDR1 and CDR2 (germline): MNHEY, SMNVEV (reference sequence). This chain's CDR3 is CASGLTGSAYEQYF. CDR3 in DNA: TGTGCCAGCGGGCTGACAGGTTCCGCCTACGAGCAGTACTTC.

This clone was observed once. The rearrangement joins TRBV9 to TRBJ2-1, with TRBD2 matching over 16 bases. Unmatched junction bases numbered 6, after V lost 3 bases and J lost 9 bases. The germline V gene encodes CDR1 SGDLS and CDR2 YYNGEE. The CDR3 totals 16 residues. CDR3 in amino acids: CASSASGTSGRGEQFF. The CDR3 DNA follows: TGTGCCAGCAGCGCTTCCGGGACTAGCGGGAGGGGTGAGCAGTTCTTC.

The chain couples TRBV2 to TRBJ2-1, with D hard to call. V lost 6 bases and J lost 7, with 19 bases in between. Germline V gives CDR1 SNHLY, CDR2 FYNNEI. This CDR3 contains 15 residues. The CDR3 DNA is TGTGCCAGCAGCCCCCCGCGGTCGGTGTGGAATGAGCAGTTCTTC. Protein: CASSPPRSVWNEQFF.

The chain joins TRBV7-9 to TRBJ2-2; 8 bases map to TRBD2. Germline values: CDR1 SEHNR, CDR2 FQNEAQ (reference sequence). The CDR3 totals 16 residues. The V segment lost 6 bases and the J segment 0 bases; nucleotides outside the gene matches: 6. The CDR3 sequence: CASRAGTSSNTGELFF. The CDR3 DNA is TGTGCCAGCAGAGCCGGGACTAGTTCGAACACCGGGGAGCTGTTTTTT.